The source of this T cell receptor beta chain is a study of T cells in Graves' hyperthyroidism and ophthalmopathy. About the study: Peripheral blood was collected at initial diagnosis, before any treatment. Study results and caveats: Most thyroid clonotypes with frequency above 0.001 were detected in blood. The authors' 13 V-J model separated ophthalmopathy from stable hyperthyroidism.

For the diagnoses, clinical symptoms, serum thyroxine and TRAb, thyroid ultrasound and orbital computed tomography were used. Germline V gene data show CDR1 as DFQATT and CDR2 as SNEGSKA (reference sequence). This CDR3 has 15 residues. The sample holds a few counts of this clonotype. Its antigen is as yet unknown. Possible read error: a much larger clone is one base away. Authors of the study amplified TCR beta CDR3 regions from RNA transcripts. A set of HTBI primers served as the primers for a first-round RT-PCR of the TCR CDR3. TCRdb reprocessed the multiplex PCR reads via MiXCR and lists one record per CDR3 protein. The sample includes under 650,000 distinct CDR3 sequences, around 16% of them seen just once.

The receptor was isolated from a young woman with Graves' hyperthyroidism. The V and J genes are TRBV20-1 and TRBJ2-3; 8 nucleotides agree with TRBD2. The material sequenced was blood. The CDR3 spells CSAPQLADSTGTQYF. The CDR3 coding sequence is TGCAGTGCTCCCCAACTAGCGGACAGCACAGGTACGCAGTATTTT.